This TCR beta chain was observed in a study of neoadjuvant nivolumab and ipilimumab in lung cancer. Between the trimmed V and J ends, which lost 0 bases and 2 bases, there was a span of 11 bases. The CDR3 has 15 amino acids. Germline CDR1 reads MGHRA; CDR2 reads YSYEKL. Using immunoSEQ multiplex PCR, the repertoire was profiled, and TCRdb retains in-frame clones only, with some absent. The sample includes thousands of clones, about 72% of them seen just once. The sequenced sample was tumor tissue, obtained after neoadjuvant nivolumab, alone or with ipilimumab, at or shortly before surgery. The receptor comes from an adult with non-small cell lung cancer. J is TRBJ2-7 and V is TRBV4-1, with D tentatively TRBD2 (6 bases). The CDR3 sequence is CASSQEFRGTYEQYF. CDR3 bases: TGCGCCAGCAGCCAAGAGTTTCGGGGGACCTACGAGCAGTACTTC.